This record covers a single TCR beta chain. Original processing methods: By means of reference gene primer amplification, nucleated cell counts were estimated. The table came from immunoSEQ multiplex PCR; TCRdb's copy has only in-frame clones and leaves some out. The V and J calls and clone size were taken over from that table, and D and trimming were inferred from the DNA. This table has approximately 670,000 clones, over 80% appearing once. This sample was taken from a study of blood T cell repertoires in COVID-19. Study background: From T cells, B-cell-depleted T cells, or PBMCs came the material, which was cDNA or gDNA.

V trimming: 0 bases; J trimming: 5 bases; junction bases outside the gene matches: 4. This CDR3 is 16 amino acids long. Germline V CDR1 and CDR2: KGHDR, SFDVKD. Sequencing used peripheral blood. This chain connects TRBV24-1 to TRBJ2-1, with 9 bases aligning to TRBD2. The sequence was collected from a woman between 18 and 29 years old with acute or convalescent COVID-19. CDR3 in DNA: TGTGCCACCAGTGATTTGAGTAGCGGGGGAGACAATGAGCAGTTCTTC. Its translation is CATSDLSSGGDNEQFF.